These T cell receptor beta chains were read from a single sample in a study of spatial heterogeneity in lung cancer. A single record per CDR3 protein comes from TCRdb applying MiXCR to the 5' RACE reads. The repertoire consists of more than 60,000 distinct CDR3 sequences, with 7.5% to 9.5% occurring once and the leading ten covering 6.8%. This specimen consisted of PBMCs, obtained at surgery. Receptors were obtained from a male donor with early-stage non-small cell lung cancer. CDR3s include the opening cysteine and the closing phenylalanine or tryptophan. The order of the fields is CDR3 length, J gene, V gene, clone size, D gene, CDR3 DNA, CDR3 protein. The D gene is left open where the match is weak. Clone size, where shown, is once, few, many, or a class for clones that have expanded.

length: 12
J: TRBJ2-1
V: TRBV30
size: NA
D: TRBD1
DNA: TGTGCCTGGAGTGACAGGGGGCGTGAGCAGTTCTTC
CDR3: CAWSDRGREQFF

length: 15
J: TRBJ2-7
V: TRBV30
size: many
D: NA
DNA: TGTGCCTGCCCTTCCCCCCTCGGCGGAGACTACGAGCAGTACTTC
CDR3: CACPSPLGGDYEQYF

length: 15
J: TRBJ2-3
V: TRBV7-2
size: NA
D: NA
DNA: TGTGCCAGCAGCGCAACGGGCGCCAGTGGTGATACGCAGTATTTT
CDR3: CASSATGASGDTQYF

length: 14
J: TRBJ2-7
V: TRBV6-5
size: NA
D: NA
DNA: TGTGCCACACAATCTACAACGACAGCCTACGAGCAGTACTTC
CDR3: CATQSTTTAYEQYF

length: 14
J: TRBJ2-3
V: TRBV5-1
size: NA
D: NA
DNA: TGCGCCAGCAGCTTGCGGACGGGGTCAGATACGCAGTATTTT
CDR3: CASSLRTGSDTQYF

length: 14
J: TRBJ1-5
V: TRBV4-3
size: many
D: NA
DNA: TGCGCCAGCAGCCAAGGAGTTAGCAATCAGCCCCAGCATTTT
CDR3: CASSQGVSNQPQHF

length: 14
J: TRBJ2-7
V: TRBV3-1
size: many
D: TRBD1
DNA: TGTGCCAGCAGCCATACCGGGACAGACTACGAGCAGTACTTC
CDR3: CASSHTGTDYEQYF

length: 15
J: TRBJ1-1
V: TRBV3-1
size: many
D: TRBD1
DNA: TGTGCCAGCAGCTATCCACAGGGGAGTGGGACTGAAGCTTTCTTT
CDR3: CASSYPQGSGTEAFF

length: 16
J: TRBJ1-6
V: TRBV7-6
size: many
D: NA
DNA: TGTGCCAGCAGTCAAGCAGGATTCTCCTATAATTCACCCCTCCACTTT
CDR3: CASSQAGFSYNSPLHF

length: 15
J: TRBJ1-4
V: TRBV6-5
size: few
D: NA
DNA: TGTGCCAGCAGACGGAGCGGGCCCAGTAATGAAAAACTGTTTTTT
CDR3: CASRRSGPSNEKLFF

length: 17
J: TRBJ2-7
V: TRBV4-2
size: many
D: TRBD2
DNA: TGTGCCAGCAGCCCGGGACTAGCGGGAGGAACATTCTACGAGCAGTACTTC
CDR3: CASSPGLAGGTFYEQYF

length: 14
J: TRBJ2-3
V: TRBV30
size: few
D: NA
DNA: TGTGCCTGGAGTGTCGCCGGGTTCACAGATACGCAGTATTTT
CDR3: CAWSVAGFTDTQYF

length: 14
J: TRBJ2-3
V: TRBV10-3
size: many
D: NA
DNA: TGTGCCTCCACCGAGGCGGCAGGGCTCGTGTCGCAGTATTTT
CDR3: CASTEAAGLVSQYF

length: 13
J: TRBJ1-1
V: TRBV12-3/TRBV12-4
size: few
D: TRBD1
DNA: TGTGCCAGCAGGCGTGGGACAGGGACTGAAGCTTTCTTT
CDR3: CASRRGTGTEAFF

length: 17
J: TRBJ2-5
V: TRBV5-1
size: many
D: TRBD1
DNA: TGCGCCAGCAGCTTGGGGGCCGGGACAGGCATCCAAGAGACCCAGTACTTC
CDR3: CASSLGAGTGIQETQYF

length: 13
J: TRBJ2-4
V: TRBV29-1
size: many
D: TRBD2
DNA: TGCAGCGTCGCGACTAGCGGGAAAAACATTCAGTACTTC
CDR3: CSVATSGKNIQYF

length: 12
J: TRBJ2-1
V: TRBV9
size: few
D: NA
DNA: TGTGCCAGCAGTACAGGATACAATGAGCAGTTCTTC
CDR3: CASSTGYNEQFF

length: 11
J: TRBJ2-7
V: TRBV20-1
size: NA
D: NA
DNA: TGCAGTGCTACTAGCGCCTACGAGCAGTACTTC
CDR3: CSATSAYEQYF

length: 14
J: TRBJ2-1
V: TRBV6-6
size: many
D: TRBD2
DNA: TGTGCCAGCAGCTATAGCGGGGGCTACAATGAGCAGTTCTTC
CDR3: CASSYSGGYNEQFF

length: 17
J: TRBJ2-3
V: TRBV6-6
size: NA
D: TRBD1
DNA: TGTGCCAGCAGTTACTTTAGAAGCGACAGGGTTGCAGATACGCAGTATTTT
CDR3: CASSYFRSDRVADTQYF